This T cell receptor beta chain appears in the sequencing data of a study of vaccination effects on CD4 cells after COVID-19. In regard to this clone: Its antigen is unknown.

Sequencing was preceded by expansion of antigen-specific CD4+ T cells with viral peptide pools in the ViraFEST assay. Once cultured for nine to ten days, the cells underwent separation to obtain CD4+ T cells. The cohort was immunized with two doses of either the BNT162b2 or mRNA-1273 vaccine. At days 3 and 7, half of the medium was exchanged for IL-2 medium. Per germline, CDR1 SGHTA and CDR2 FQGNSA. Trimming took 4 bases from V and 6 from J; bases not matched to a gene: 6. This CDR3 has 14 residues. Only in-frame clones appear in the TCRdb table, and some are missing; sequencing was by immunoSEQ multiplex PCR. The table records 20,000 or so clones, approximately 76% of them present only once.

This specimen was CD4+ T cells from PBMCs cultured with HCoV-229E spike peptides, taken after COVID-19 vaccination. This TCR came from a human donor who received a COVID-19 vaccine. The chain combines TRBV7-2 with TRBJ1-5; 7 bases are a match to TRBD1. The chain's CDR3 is CASSSRGLSQPQHF. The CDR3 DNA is TGTGCCAGCAGCTCAAGGGGGCTAAGTCAGCCCCAGCATTTT. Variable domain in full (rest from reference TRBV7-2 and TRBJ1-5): GAGVSQSPSNKVTEKGKDVELRCDPISGHTALYWYRQSLGQGLEFLIYFQGNSAPDKSGLPSDRFSAERTGGSVSTLTIQRTQQEDSAVYLCASSSRGLSQPQHFGDGTRLSIL.